The 6 T cell receptor beta chains reported below all come from one sample, sequenced in a study of CD8+ T cells in alopecia areata. Stated treatment: oral pan-JAK inhibitor, 5-10 mg twice daily. Sequencing relied on a cDNA template that was reverse transcribed from extracted RNA. TCRdb's table, derived via immunoSEQ multiplex PCR, lists solely in-frame clones and lacks some. The sample holds around 100,000 clones, about nine tenths seen once. The sample in question was CD8+ T cells sorted from blood, obtained between weeks 30 and 35, from a patient treated with tofacitinib. Receptors originate from a human donor with alopecia areata.

The V call is TRBV30, the J call TRBJ1-1; perhaps TRBD1 as D (6 bases). Germline V gene data show CDR1 as GTSNPN and CDR2 as SVGIG (reference sequence). The CDR3 runs 11 residues. Trimming removed 3 bases from V and 7 bases from J, with 9 bases in between. CDR3 region: CAWSLTGEAFF. Here the CDR3 DNA reads TGTGCCTGGAGCCTGACAGGTGAAGCTTTCTTT.

The CDR3 DNA follows: TGTGCCAGCAGCGTCGTGGGACAGCCGACCTACGAGCAGTACTTC. Its translation: CASSVVGQPTYEQYF. This rearrangement joins TRBV6-1 to TRBJ2-7; the match to TRBD1 covers 7 bases. CDR1 and CDR2 (germline): MNHNS, SASEGT. The ends lost 6 bases at V and 2 bases at J; junction bases unmatched: 10. The CDR3 runs 15 residues.

In DNA form, the CDR3 reads TGTGCCAGCAGCCGTTTCCAGGGGGTCTACGAGCAGTACTTC. It encodes CASSRFQGVYEQYF. V is TRBV27 and J is TRBJ2-7; 7 nucleotides agree with TRBD1. This CDR3 is built from 14 residues. The germline gives CDR1 MNHEY, CDR2 SMNVEV (reference sequence). With V trimmed by 6 bases and J by 3 bases, 8 bases remained unmatched.

The chain is built from TRBV5-4 and TRBJ2-2, with unresolved D. CDR3 size: 12 residues. Germline lookup yields CDR1 SGHNT and CDR2 YYREEE (reference sequence). Trimming removed 1 base at V and 7 bases at J, with 5 bases between. The CDR3 region is CASSLYSGELFF. The CDR3 nucleotides read TGTGCCAGCAGCTTGTATAGCGGGGAGCTGTTTTTT.

CDR3 residues: CASRMTENTEAFF. CDR3 nucleotides: TGCGCCAGCAGGATGACGGAGAACACTGAAGCTTTCTTT. The rearrangement joins TRBV10-2 to TRBJ1-1; unclear D gene. The CDR3 sequence is 13 residues long. The ends were cut back, 6 bases at V and 1 base at J, with 9 bases in the middle. The germline V gene has CDR1 WSHSY and CDR2 SAAADI.

This sequence joins TRBV4-2 and TRBJ1-6; the match to TRBD1 covers 7 bases. Germline lookup yields CDR1 LGHNA and CDR2 YNFKEQ. J gave up 5 bases and V 6 bases, and 4 bases lay outside the gene matches. The CDR3 length is 14 residues. CDR3 nucleotides: TGTGCCAGCAGTTCCGGGACAGATAATTCACCCCTCCACTTT. Its translation is CASSSGTDNSPLHF.